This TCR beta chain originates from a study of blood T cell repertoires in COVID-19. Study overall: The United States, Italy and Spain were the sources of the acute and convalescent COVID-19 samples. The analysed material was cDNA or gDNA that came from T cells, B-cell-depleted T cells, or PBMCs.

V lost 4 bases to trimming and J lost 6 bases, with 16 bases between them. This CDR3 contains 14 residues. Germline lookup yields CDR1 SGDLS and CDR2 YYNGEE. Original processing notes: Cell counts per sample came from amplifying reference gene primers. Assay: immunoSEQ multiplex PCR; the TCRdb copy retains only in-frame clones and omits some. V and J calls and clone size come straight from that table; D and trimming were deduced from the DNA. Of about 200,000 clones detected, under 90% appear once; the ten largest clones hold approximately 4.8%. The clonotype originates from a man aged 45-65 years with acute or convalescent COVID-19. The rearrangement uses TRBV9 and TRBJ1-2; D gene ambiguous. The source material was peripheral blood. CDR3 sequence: CASSPRPRGNGYTF. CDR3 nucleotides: TGTGCCAGCAGCCCTCGACCGAGAGGCAATGGCTACACCTTC.